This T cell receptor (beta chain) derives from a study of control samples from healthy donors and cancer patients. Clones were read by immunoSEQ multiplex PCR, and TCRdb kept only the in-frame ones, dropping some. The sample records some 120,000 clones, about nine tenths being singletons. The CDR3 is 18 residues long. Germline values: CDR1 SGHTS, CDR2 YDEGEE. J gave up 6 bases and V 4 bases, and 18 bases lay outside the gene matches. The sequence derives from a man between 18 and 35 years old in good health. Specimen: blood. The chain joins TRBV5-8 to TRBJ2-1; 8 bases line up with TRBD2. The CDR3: CASSPTLDSSGGSNEQFF. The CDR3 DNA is TGTGCCAGCAGCCCAACCCTGGACTCCAGCGGGGGTTCCAATGAGCAGTTCTTC.